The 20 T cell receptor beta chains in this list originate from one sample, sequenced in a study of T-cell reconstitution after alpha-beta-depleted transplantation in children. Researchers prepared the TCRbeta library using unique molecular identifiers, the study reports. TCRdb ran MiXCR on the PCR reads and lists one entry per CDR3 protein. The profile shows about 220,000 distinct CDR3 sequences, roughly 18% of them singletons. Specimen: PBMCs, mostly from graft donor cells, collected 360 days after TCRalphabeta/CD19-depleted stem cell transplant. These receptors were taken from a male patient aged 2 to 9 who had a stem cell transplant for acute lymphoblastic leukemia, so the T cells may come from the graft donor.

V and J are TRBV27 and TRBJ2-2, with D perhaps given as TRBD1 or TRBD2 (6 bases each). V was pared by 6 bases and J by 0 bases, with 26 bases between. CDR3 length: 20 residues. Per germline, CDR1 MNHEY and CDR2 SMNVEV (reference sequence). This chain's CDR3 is CASRYGQLGGLHANTGELFF. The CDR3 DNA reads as TGTGCCAGCAGATATGGACAGCTCGGGGGCCTCCACGCGAACACCGGGGAGCTGTTTTTT.

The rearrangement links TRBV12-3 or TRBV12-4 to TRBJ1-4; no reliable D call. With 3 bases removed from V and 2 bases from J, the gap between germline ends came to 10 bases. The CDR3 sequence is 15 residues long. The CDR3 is CASSFGGSTNEKLFF. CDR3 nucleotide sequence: TGTGCCAGCAGTTTCGGTGGGTCGACTAATGAAAAACTGTTTTTT.

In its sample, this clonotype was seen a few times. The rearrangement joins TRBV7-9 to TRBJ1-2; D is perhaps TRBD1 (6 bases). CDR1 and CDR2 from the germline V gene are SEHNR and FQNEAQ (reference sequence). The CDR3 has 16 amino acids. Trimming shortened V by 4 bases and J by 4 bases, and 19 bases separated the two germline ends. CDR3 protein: CASSSVGGGLIYGYTF. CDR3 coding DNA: TGTGCCAGCAGCTCCGTAGGGGGGGGACTGATCTATGGCTACACCTTC.

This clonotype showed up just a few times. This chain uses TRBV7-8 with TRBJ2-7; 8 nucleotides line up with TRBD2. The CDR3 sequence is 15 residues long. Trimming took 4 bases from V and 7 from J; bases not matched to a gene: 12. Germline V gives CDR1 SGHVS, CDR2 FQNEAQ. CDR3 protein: CASSSSGGAGEEQYF. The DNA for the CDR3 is TGTGCCAGCAGCTCCTCGGGGGGGGCAGGTGAGGAGCAGTACTTC.

CDR3 in DNA: TGTGCCAGCAGCTTCAGTTATGCAGATACGCAGTATTTT. The encoded protein is CASSFSYADTQYF. V usage is TRBV7-8 and J usage is TRBJ2-3, with D unresolved. Germline V gene sequence: CDR1 SGHVS, CDR2 FQNEAQ. The CDR3 totals 13 residues. The ends were cut back, 3 bases at V and 4 bases at J, with 8 bases in the middle.

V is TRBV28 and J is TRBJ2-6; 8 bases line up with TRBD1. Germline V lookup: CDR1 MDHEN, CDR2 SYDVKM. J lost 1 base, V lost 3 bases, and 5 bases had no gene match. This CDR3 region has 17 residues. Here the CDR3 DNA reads TGTGCCAGCAGTTTGGGCAGGGGGCGGTCTGGGGCCAACGTCCTGACTTTC. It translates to CASSLGRGRSGANVLTF.

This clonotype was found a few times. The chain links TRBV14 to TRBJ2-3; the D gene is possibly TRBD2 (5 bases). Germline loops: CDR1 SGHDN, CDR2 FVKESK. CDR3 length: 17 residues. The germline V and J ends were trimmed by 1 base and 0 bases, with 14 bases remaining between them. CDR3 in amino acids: CASSQVVRAISTDTQYF. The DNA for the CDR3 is TGTGCCAGCAGCCAAGTAGTGCGGGCCATAAGCACAGATACGCAGTATTTT.

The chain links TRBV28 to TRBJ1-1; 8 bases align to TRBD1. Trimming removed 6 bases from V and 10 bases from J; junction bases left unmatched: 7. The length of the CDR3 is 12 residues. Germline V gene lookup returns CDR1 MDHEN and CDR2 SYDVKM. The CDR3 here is CASRATGGGAFF. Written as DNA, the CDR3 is TGTGCCAGCAGAGCCACAGGGGGGGGAGCTTTCTTT. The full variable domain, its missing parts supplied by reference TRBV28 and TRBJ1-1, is DVKVTQSSRYLVKRTGEKVFLECVQDMDHENMFWYRQDPGLGLRLIYFSYDVKMKEKGDIPEGYSVSREKKERFSLILESASTNQTSMYLCASRATGGGAFFGQGTRLTVV.

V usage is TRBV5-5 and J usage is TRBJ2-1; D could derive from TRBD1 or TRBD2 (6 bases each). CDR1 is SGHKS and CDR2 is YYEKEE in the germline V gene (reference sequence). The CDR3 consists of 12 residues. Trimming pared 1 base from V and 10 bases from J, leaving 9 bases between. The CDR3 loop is CASSLRGAEQFF. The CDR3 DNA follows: TGTGCCAGCAGCTTGAGGGGGGCCGAGCAGTTCTTC.

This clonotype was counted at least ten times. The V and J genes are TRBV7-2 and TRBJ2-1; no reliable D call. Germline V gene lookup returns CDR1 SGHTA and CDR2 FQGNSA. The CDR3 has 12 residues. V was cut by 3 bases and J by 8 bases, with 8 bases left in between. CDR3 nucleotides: TGTGCCAGCAGCTTGCGAAGGGATGAGCAGTTCTTC. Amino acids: CASSLRRDEQFF.

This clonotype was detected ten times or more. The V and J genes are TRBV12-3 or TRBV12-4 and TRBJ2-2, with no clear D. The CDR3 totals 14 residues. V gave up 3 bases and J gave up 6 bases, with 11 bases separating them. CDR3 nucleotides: TGTGCCAGCAGTTTGAGAATCGGGCCCGGGGAGCTGTTTTTT. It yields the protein CASSLRIGPGELFF.

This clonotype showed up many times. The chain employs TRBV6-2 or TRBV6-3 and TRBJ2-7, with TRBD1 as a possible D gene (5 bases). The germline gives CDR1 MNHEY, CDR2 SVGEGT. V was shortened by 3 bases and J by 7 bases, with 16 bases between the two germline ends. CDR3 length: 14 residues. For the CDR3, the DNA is TGTGCCAGCAGTTATTTGGCAGGGATCCCGGAGCAGTACTTC. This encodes CASSYLAGIPEQYF.

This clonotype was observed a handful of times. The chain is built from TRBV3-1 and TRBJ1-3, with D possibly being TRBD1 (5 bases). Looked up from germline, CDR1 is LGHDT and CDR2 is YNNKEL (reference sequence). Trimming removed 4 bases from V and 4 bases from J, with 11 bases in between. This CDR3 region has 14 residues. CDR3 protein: CASSPRDGGNTIYF. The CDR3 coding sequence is TGTGCCAGCAGCCCCCGGGACGGCGGAAACACCATATATTTT.

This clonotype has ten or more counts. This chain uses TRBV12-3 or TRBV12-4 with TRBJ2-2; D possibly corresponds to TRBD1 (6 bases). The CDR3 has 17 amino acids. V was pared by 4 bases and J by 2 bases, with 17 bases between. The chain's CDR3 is CASSSRHRVANTGELFF. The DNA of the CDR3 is TGTGCCAGCAGTTCTCGACACAGGGTGGCAAACACCGGGGAGCTGTTTTTT.

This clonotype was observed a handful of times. CDR3 sequence reads: CSAPGLTQYEQYF. The CDR3 bases are TGCAGTGCGCCGGGGCTGACGCAATACGAGCAGTACTTC. The rearrangement links TRBV20-1 to TRBJ2-7, with D perhaps assigned TRBD1 or TRBD2 (5 bases each). CDR1 DFQATT and CDR2 SNEGSKA come from the germline V gene (reference sequence). The CDR3 runs to 13 residues. Deletions cut 6 bases from V and 4 bases from J, with 16 bases between.

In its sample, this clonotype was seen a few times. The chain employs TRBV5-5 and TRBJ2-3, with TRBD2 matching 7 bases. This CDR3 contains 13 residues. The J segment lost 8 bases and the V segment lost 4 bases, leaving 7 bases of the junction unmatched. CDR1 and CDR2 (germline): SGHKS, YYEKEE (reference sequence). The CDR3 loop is CASSSSGGGTQYF. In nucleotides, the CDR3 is TGTGCCAGCAGCAGTTCCGGCGGGGGTACGCAGTATTTT. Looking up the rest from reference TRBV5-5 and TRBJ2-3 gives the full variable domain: DAGVTQSPTHLIKTRGQQVTLRCSPISGHKSVSWYQQVLGQGPQFIFQYYEKEERGRGNFPDRFSARQFPNYSSELNVNALLLGDSALYLCASSSSGGGTQYFGPGTRLTVL.

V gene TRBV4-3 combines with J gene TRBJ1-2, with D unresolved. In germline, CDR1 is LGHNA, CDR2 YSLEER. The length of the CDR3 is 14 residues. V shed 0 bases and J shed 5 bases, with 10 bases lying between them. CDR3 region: CASSQERNRYGYTF. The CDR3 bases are TGCGCCAGCAGCCAAGAACGGAATCGGTATGGCTACACCTTC.

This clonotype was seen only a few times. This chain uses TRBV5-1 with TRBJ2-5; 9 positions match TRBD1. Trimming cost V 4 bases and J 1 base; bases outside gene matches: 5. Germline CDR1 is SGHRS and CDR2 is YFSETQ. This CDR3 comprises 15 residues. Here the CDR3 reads CASSPGTGLQETQYF. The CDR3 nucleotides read TGCGCCAGCAGCCCGGGGACAGGGCTCCAAGAGACCCAGTACTTC.

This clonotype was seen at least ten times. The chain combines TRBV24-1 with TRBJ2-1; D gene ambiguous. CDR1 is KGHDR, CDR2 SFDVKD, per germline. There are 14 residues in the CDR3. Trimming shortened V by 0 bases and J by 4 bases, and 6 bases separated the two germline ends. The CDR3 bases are TGTGCCACCAGTGATTTGCGCACTTACAATGAGCAGTTCTTC. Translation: CATSDLRTYNEQFF.

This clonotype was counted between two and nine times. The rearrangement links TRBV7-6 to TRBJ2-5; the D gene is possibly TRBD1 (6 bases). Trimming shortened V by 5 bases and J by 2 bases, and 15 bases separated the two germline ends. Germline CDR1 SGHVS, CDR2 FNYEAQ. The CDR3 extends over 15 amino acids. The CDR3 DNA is TGTGCCAGCAGCCGCACCGGGACAAGACAAGAGACCCAGTACTTC. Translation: CASSRTGTRQETQYF.